This entry is about one T cell receptor beta chain. The data are from a study of blood T cell repertoires in COVID-19. About the research overall: Italy, Spain and the United States were the sources of the convalescent and acute COVID-19 samples. Nucleic acid was either cDNA or gDNA, and it came from T cells, B-cell-depleted T cells, or PBMCs.

Clones were sequenced by immunoSEQ multiplex PCR, and TCRdb holds only the in-frame ones, with some missing. The table has 200,000 to 250,000 clones, around 81% seen once. V was clipped by 3 bases and J by 4 bases, with 6 bases between them. Germline CDR1 is MNHNS and CDR2 is SASEGT. The CDR3 runs to 12 residues. The V call is TRBV6-1, the J call TRBJ1-2, with D possibly being TRBD1 (6 bases). The clonotype comes from a man aged 25 to 45 with acute COVID-19. The material sequenced was PBMCs or T cells enriched from blood (not recorded which). CDR3 region: CASSDRGYGYTF. DNA of the CDR3: TGTGCCAGCAGTGACAGGGGCTATGGCTACACCTTC.